The T cell receptor (beta chain) under discussion was sequenced for a study of cytomegalovirus exposure and HLA in healthy donors. This clone was counted a few times. Germline V gene data show CDR1 as MDHEN and CDR2 as SYDVKM. V gave up 4 bases and J gave up 6 bases, with 12 bases separating them. CDR3 length equals 14 residues. Amplification used 60 Vbeta primers and 13 Jbeta primers. The method was immunoSEQ multiplex PCR; TCRdb's version includes in-frame clones alone and lacks a portion of them. The table records about 93,000 clones, 82% of them present only once. The gene calls are TRBV28 and TRBJ2-2; possibly TRBD2 for D (5 bases). This clonotype originated in a man between 45 and 60 years old in good health and CMV-seronegative. Sequencing was done on a sample of PBMCs. CDR3: CASSSRALAGELFF. The CDR3 DNA is TGTGCCAGCAGTTCGCGGGCGCTCGCCGGGGAGCTGTTTTTT.